Following are 26 T cell receptor beta chains from one sample sequenced in a study of blood T cells in healthy people across ages. Then a second PCR, running about 6 to 11 cycles, was carried out with a sample-barcoded 5' primer and a J-beta primer mix. MiXCR, applied by TCRdb to the 5' RACE reads, yields one record per CDR3 protein. The repertoire holds 780,000 or so distinct CDR3 sequences, around 25% seen once, with 3.7% in the top ten. The same data also contributed to another study, on T cells of mothers and their children.

Sequencing used blood. The receptors were gathered from a boy between 10 and 17 years old in good health.

This clonotype has only a few counts. The V gene is TRBV6-2 or TRBV6-3, the J gene TRBJ2-6, with D possibly being TRBD1 (6 bases). This CDR3 contains 15 residues. Germline assignment: CDR1 MNHEY and CDR2 SVGEGT. Trimming removed 6 bases from V and 2 bases from J, with 11 bases in between. In nucleotides, the CDR3 is TGTGCCAGCAGACGCCAGGGGCCTGGGGCCAACGTCCTGACTTTC. Encoded protein: CASRRQGPGANVLTF.

The gene calls are TRBV20-1 and TRBJ1-1, with D unclear. Germline V gene sequence: CDR1 DFQATT, CDR2 SNEGSKA (reference sequence). Trimming stripped 5 bases from V and 0 bases from J, with 13 bases between. CDR3 length: 14 amino acids. The CDR3: CSALERRVNTEAFF. The CDR3 bases are TGCAGTGCTCTAGAAAGACGGGTGAACACTGAAGCTTTCTTT.

The gene calls are TRBV6-4 and TRBJ2-1; TRBD2 agrees at 10 bases. The DNA end is more similar to TRBJ2-5, so the J call may be wrong. CDR1 is MRHNA and CDR2 is SNTAGT in the germline V gene. This CDR3 region has 16 residues. This CDR3 is CASRGEREGRVETQYF. The CDR3 DNA sequence: TGTGCCAGCAGAGGAGAGCGGGAGGGCCGGGTAGAGACCCAGTACTTC.

This clonotype was recorded a few times. This chain links TRBV5-1 with TRBJ2-7; 8 bases line up with TRBD1. Germline loops: CDR1 SGHRS, CDR2 YFSETQ. The J segment lost 5 bases and the V segment lost 0 bases, leaving 4 bases of the junction unmatched. This CDR3 has 14 amino acids. In DNA, the CDR3 is TGCGCCAGCAGCTTGGGGACAGGGTTGAACGAGCAGTACTTC. This encodes CASSLGTGLNEQYF.

This chain links TRBV6-2 or TRBV6-3 with TRBJ2-7; the match to TRBD1 covers 7 bases. This CDR3 has 14 amino acids. The V gene end was trimmed by 6 bases and the J gene end by 1 base; junction bases not matched to a gene: 6. The germline CDR1 and CDR2 sequences are MNHEY and SVGEGT. CDR3 sequence reads: CASSKTGESYEQYF. DNA of the CDR3: TGTGCCAGCAGCAAAACAGGGGAATCCTACGAGCAGTACTTC.

This clonotype was seen more than once but under ten times. The rearrangement links TRBV29-1 to TRBJ2-3; 7 nucleotides line up with TRBD2. CDR1 is SQVTM, CDR2 ANQGSEA, per germline. The V and J ends lost 6 bases and 5 bases, in that order; junction bases with no gene match: 11. This CDR3 has 14 amino acids. The CDR3 DNA sequence: TGCAGCGTCGTTATGGGCGGGAGCGGAGATACGCAGTATTTT. Translation: CSVVMGGSGDTQYF.

In nucleotides, the CDR3 is TGTGCCAGCGGTCCCGGGACTAGCACAGATACGCAGTATTTT. Its protein is CASGPGTSTDTQYF. The chain carries TRBV7-9 and TRBJ2-3; D might be TRBD2 (6 bases). V lost 8 bases to trimming and J lost 0 bases, with 12 bases between them. Germline-derived CDR1 and CDR2 are SEHNR and FQNEAQ (reference sequence). The CDR3 extends over 14 amino acids.

The V gene is TRBV29-1, the J gene TRBJ2-1, with 11 nucleotides matching TRBD2. The trim removed 7 bases at V and 3 bases at J, leaving 8 bases unmatched. Germline CDR1 and CDR2: SQVTM and ANQGSEA. This CDR3 is 15 amino acids long. This CDR3 is CSAEGTSGYYNEQFF. CDR3 in DNA: TGCAGCGCTGAGGGGACTAGCGGCTACTACAATGAGCAGTTCTTC.

The chain couples TRBV28 to TRBJ2-3, with D possibly matching TRBD2 (6 bases). CDR3 length: 12 amino acids. V lost 3 bases to trimming and J lost 8 bases, with 9 bases between them. Germline CDR1 MDHEN, CDR2 SYDVKM. CDR3 in amino acids: CASSLLASTQYF. The CDR3, as DNA: TGTGCCAGCAGTTTGCTAGCGAGTACGCAGTATTTT.

The chain couples TRBV6-2 or TRBV6-3 to TRBJ2-2, with D possibly matching TRBD2 (7 bases). The germline V and J ends were trimmed by 8 bases and 17 bases, with 27 bases remaining between them. Germline assignment: CDR1 MNHEY and CDR2 SVGEGT. CDR3 size: 14 residues. CDR3 sequence reads: CASDRDFLVGGLFF. The CDR3 nucleotides are TGTGCCAGCGACCGGGACTTTTTGGTCGGGGGGCTATTTTTT.

This clonotype was seen a handful of times. V gene TRBV29-1 combines with J gene TRBJ2-7; D is uncertain. Between the trimmed V and J ends, which lost 4 bases and 0 bases, there was a span of 13 bases. Germline V lookup: CDR1 SQVTM, CDR2 ANQGSEA. The CDR3 spans 14 residues. In DNA, the CDR3 is TGCAGCGTTGGGCCCCGGAGAAGCTCCTACGAGCAGTACTTC. This encodes CSVGPRRSSYEQYF.

The V gene is TRBV2, the J gene TRBJ1-1; possibly TRBD1 for D (5 bases). The CDR3 consists of 15 residues. Germline loops: CDR1 SNHLY, CDR2 FYNNEI. Trimming took off 3 bases at V and 0 bases at J, with 11 bases between the two ends. CDR3 nucleotide sequence: TGTGCCAGCAGTGACAGGGTAGGGATGAACACTGAAGCTTTCTTT. It is translated as CASSDRVGMNTEAFF. The variable domain in full, completed from reference TRBV2 and TRBJ1-1, reads EPEVTQTPSHQVTQMGQEVILRCVPISNHLYFYWYRQILGQKVEFLVSFYNNEISEKSEIFDDQFSVERPDGSNFTLKIRSTKLEDSAMYFCASSDRVGMNTEAFFGQGTRLTVV.

There are a few counts of this clonotype. A read error may produce the germline difference seen at one junction end. This rearrangement joins TRBV23-1 to TRBJ2-3; D remains unclear. TRBV23-1 falls under the ORF class, with uncertain function. There are 15 residues in the CDR3. The CDR3 protein is CANWPIRVSKDTQYF. DNA for the CDR3: TGCGCCAATTGGCCCATCCGGGTCTCAAAGGATACGCAATATTTT.

This clonotype occurred a few times. The J gene is TRBJ2-1, the V gene TRBV10-3; 12 bases fit TRBD1. The assigned J gene may be wrong: the sequence end matches TRBJ2-7 better. This CDR3 is 16 amino acids long. Germline V gene lookup returns CDR1 ENHRY and CDR2 SYGVKD. The CDR3 coding sequence is TGTGCCATCAGCCTAAGACCCGGGACAGGGGGCGTTGAGCAGTACTTC. Protein product: CAISLRPGTGGVEQYF.

The chain carries TRBV7-9 and TRBJ1-2, with TRBD1 identical over 7 bases. V dropped 5 bases and J dropped 13; count of bases not matched to a gene: 10. CDR1 and CDR2 (germline): SEHNR, FQNEAQ (reference sequence). The CDR3 covers 12 residues. CDR3 bases: TGTGCCAGCAGCGCAAGACAGGGATCTTTCACCTTC. The encoded protein is CASSARQGSFTF.

The table lists this clonotype with a few counts. The chain is built from TRBV18 and TRBJ2-1; maybe TRBD2 (6 bases). Trimming removed 5 bases at V and 0 bases at J, with 11 bases between. The CDR3 is 15 amino acids. Germline CDR1 KGHSH, CDR2 LQKENI. The CDR3 bases are TGTGCCAGCTCAGCGGGACGAGCCTCCTACAATGAGCAGTTCTTC. Protein sequence: CASSAGRASYNEQFF.

The chain employs TRBV6-2 or TRBV6-3 and TRBJ1-5; D might be TRBD1 (5 bases). The CDR3 contains 15 residues. The V end was cut by 5 bases, the J end by 3 bases, with 14 bases between. Germline CDR1 MNHEY, CDR2 SVGEGT. The CDR3 reads CASSGGSGNNQPQHF. CDR3 bases: TGTGCCAGCAGTGGGGGATCAGGAAACAATCAGCCCCAGCATTTT.

This sequence joins TRBV11-2 and TRBJ2-5; 7 bases match TRBD1. CDR1 is SGHAT and CDR2 is FQNNGV in the germline V gene. This CDR3 comprises 16 residues. J lost 2 bases, V lost 2 bases, and 8 bases had no gene match. The CDR3, as DNA: TGTGCCAGCAGCTTAAGGACAGGAGGTGGTCAAGAGACCCAGTACTTC. Residues: CASSLRTGGGQETQYF.

The rearrangement uses TRBV18 and TRBJ2-3; D is possibly TRBD1 (5 bases). The V end was cut by 2 bases, the J end by 2 bases, with 8 bases between. The germline V gene encodes CDR1 KGHSH and CDR2 LQKENI. CDR3 length equals 14 residues. The CDR3, as DNA: TGTGCCAGCTCACCATCGACAGCCACAGATACGCAGTATTTT. The encoded protein is CASSPSTATDTQYF.

This chain uses TRBV7-9 with TRBJ2-7, with 7 bases lining up with TRBD2. The CDR3 runs 13 residues. Germline values: CDR1 SEHNR, CDR2 FQNEAQ (reference sequence). The V gene end was trimmed by 1 base and the J gene end by 7 bases; junction bases not matched to a gene: 4. This CDR3 is CASSLVPAGEQYF. The CDR3 nucleotides are TGTGCCAGCAGCTTAGTCCCAGCGGGGGAGCAGTACTTC.

The V call is TRBV9, the J call TRBJ2-5, with D perhaps given as TRBD1 or TRBD2 (5 bases each). Per germline, CDR1 SGDLS and CDR2 YYNGEE. This CDR3 has 15 amino acids. V was pared by 0 bases and J by 6 bases, with 15 bases between. The CDR3 region has the DNA TGTGCCAGCAGCGTAGCTATGGGGGAGTTGCAGACCCAGTACTTC. This sequence encodes CASSVAMGELQTQYF. Supplemented by reference TRBV9 and TRBJ2-5, the full variable domain reads DSGVTQTPKHLITATGQRVTLRCSPRSGDLSVYWYQQSLDQGLQFLIQYYNGEERAKGNILERFSAQQFPDLHSELNLSSLELGDSALYFCASSVAMGELQTQYFGPGTRLLVL.

The chain links TRBV29-1 to TRBJ2-5; D might be TRBD1 or TRBD2, each matching 5 bases. The V end lost 3 bases, the J end lost 11 bases, and 16 bases lay between the germline ends. CDR1 is SQVTM and CDR2 is ANQGSEA in the germline V gene. The CDR3 spans 12 residues. The CDR3 reads CSVERGEREQYF. As DNA, the CDR3 is TGCAGCGTTGAGAGGGGCGAGAGGGAGCAGTACTTC.

This rearrangement joins TRBV6-6 to TRBJ1-1; the match to TRBD1 covers 7 bases. The J segment lost 5 bases and the V segment lost 6 bases, leaving 15 bases of the junction unmatched. The CDR3 has 16 amino acids. The germline gives CDR1 MNHNY, CDR2 SVGAGI (reference sequence). The CDR3 spells CASRKPREGAQTEAFF. The CDR3 region has the DNA TGTGCCAGCAGAAAACCCCGGGAGGGGGCGCAGACTGAAGCTTTCTTT.

The chain joins TRBV10-3 to TRBJ1-1; maybe TRBD1 (5 bases). Germline CDR1 reads ENHRY; CDR2 reads SYGVKD. The CDR3 is made up of 14 amino acids. The V end was cut by 6 bases, the J end by 1 base, with 12 bases between. The CDR3 is CAISVSGGNTEAFF. CDR3 DNA: TGTGCCATCAGCGTAAGTGGGGGGAACACTGAAGCTTTCTTT.

This clonotype was seen many times. The J gene is TRBJ1-2, the V gene TRBV7-2, with D hard to call. CDR1 is SGHTA and CDR2 is FQGNSA in the germline V gene. The ends were cut back, 3 bases at V and 5 bases at J, with 16 bases in the middle. The CDR3 loop spans 15 amino acids. The CDR3 DNA reads as TGTGCCAGCAGCTTCCCCGCATCAGACCTATATGGCTACACCTTC. This codes for CASSFPASDLYGYTF.

V and J are TRBV28 and TRBJ2-7, with TRBD1 as a possible D gene (6 bases). V was shortened by 6 bases and J by 4 bases, with 16 bases between the two germline ends. This CDR3 has 14 amino acids. Looked up from germline, CDR1 is MDHEN and CDR2 is SYDVKM. The DNA for the CDR3 is TGTGCCAGCAGCCACCGGGACATCTCTTACGAGCAGTACTTC. This sequence encodes CASSHRDISYEQYF. Supplemented by reference TRBV28 and TRBJ2-7, the full variable domain reads DVKVTQSSRYLVKRTGEKVFLECVQDMDHENMFWYRQDPGLGLRLIYFSYDVKMKEKGDIPEGYSVSREKKERFSLILESASTNQTSMYLCASSHRDISYEQYFGPGTRLTVT.